This section outlines one TCR beta chain sequence together with its context. Its target antigen remains unknown. Base qualities are not at hand, and no much larger clone is one base apart. Library preparation employed 5' RACE. Sequencing was performed on a NextSeq 500. The TCR library protocol attached a unique molecular identifier to each TCR cDNA molecule to allow correction of PCR and sequencing errors. As for how the authors treated the data: TCR identification, UMI-based error correction and CDR3 extraction were performed with Decombinator tools. Expanded TCRs were defined as those above a frequency of 2 per 1,000, corresponding to the top 1% of the tumor frequency distribution. Expanded tumor TCRs were classed as regional if statistically deemed absent (corrected P<0.05) from at least one tumor region, otherwise ubiquitous. Each repertoire was subsampled 100 times to 5,000 TCRs, after which Renyi diversity was computed with the R vegan package. CDR3 similarity networks were built from amino acid triplet string-kernel similarity, connecting CDR3s with pairwise similarity above 0.82. TCRdb reprocessed the public reads (quality trimming at Q25 with fastp, clone calling with MiXCR) and kept in-frame beta chains. Rows are combined by CDR3 protein, so each entry shows the most common genes and DNA. TCRdb, not the authors, supplied the V and J calls. The sample profile shows approximately 9,400 distinct CDR3 sequences; approximately 10% of them were found once. The ten largest account for around 12% of the sample.

According to the study, the label for this sample's time point signals: sample taken at primary tumor resection. Samples were obtained from approximately 72 patients with early-stage, untreated non-small cell lung cancer from the lung TRACERx cohort. Whole RNA extracted from tumor and nontumor lung tissue, or from cryopreserved PBMC samples, was used for TCR sequencing without cell sorting. Only patients for whom sufficient RNA was available from at least two tumor regions were selected for TCR sequencing. Before being selected, tumor and adjacent nontumor lung specimens were reviewed by a lung pathologist. V loses 4 bases of germline sequence and J loses 0 bases, and the interval between the two ends is 19 bases. As encoded in the germline V gene, CDR1 is SGHVS while CDR2 is FQNEAQ. Taken from cysteine to phenylalanine, the CDR3 has 18 residues. CDR3 DNA is the only sequence kept; it has 54 bases, read in frame from the first base.

The source of the sample is a study of spatial heterogeneity in lung cancer (dated by TCRdb to between 2018 and 2021). Describing the broader study: Beta-chain transcripts were consistently detected in greater numbers than alpha-chain transcripts, which likely reflects a higher abundance of beta-chain transcripts. Both alpha and beta chains were TCR-sequenced in about 240 tumor regions, about 64 matched nontumor lung samples and over 55 PBMC samples obtained at surgery. Nonsynonymous mutation counts, determined by whole-exome sequencing of tumor tissue, were related to features of the TCR repertoire. In tumor regions, TCR transcript counts showed a strong correlation with a T cell transcriptional module score derived from matched bulk RNA-seq. TCR alpha and beta repertoires were quantitatively compared across multiple tumor regions, matched nontumor lung and blood in non-small cell lung cancer. In the raw uncorrected reads, each unique combination of TCR and UMI appeared more than ten times on average. Study-level results and caveats: The count of ubiquitous expanded TCRs correlated with the count of ubiquitous nonsynonymous mutations, and the count of regional expanded TCRs correlated with the count of regional nonsynonymous mutations. Additional single-cell paired TCR alpha and beta sequencing was considered necessary to confirm, at a functional level, the hypothesis that regional TCRs recognize regional mutations. Estimated TCR-seq coverage of tumor T cells was only roughly 7.3% for alpha chains and about 12% for beta chains. A correlation was observed between the number of expanded intratumoral alpha and beta TCRs and the tumor nonsynonymous mutation count.

The sample was lung tumor tissue, taken at surgery. The chain joins TRBV7-8 to TRBJ1-3; the D region possibly corresponds to TRBD1 (5 bases align). The TCR sequence derives from a female donor with early-stage non-small cell lung cancer. In nucleotides, the sequence is TGTGCCAGCAGCTCCCCCTGGGGCACCAAGAACTCTGGAAACACCATATATTTT. This sequence encodes CASSSPWGTKNSGNTIYF.